This TCR beta chain was found in a study of blood T cell repertoires in COVID-19. Study context: The analysed material was cDNA or gDNA that came from T cells, B-cell-depleted T cells, or PBMCs.

CDR3 length: 20 residues. Per the germline V gene, CDR1 is LGHNA and CDR2 is YSLEER. The V and J ends lost 0 bases and 1 base respectively, with 23 bases between them. Sequencing used immunoSEQ multiplex PCR; TCRdb keeps in-frame clones, though not all of them. The sample consists of about 180,000 clones, about 87% of them appearing once. The receptor was derived from a man aged 35 to 55 with active or convalescent COVID-19. The specimen was peripheral blood. J is TRBJ2-3 and V is TRBV4-3; maybe TRBD1 (5 bases). The CDR3 here is CASSQDMLQAVYRGTDTQYF. CDR3 sequence (DNA): TGCGCCAGCAGCCAAGATATGCTACAGGCGGTGTACCGGGGCACAGATACGCAGTATTTT.